The 28 T cell receptor beta chains below were found in one sample sequenced in a study of response to subunit inactivated influenza vaccine. MiXCR was run by TCRdb on the RT-PCR reads, yielding one entry per CDR3 protein. The data show about 780,000 distinct CDR3 sequences, with less than 20% seen just once and about 11% held by the top ten. The sample here was PBMCs from blood, taken roughly 5 days after vaccination. These receptor sequences come from a man aged 50-60 years who received an inactivated influenza vaccine.

The chain couples TRBV20-1 to TRBJ2-7; the match to TRBD2 covers 10 bases. Trimming removed 0 bases from V and 5 bases from J; junction bases left unmatched: 7. Germline CDR1 DFQATT, CDR2 SNEGSKA (reference sequence). The CDR3 length is 15 residues. In nucleotides, the CDR3 is TGCAGTGCTAGAGATTGGGCTAGCGGGAGCCACGAGCAGTACTTC. This sequence encodes CSARDWASGSHEQYF.

This clonotype occurred many times. This sequence joins TRBV29-1 and TRBJ2-2, with a possible D match to TRBD2 (5 bases). V was pared by 4 bases and J by 6 bases, with 12 bases between. Germline CDR1 reads SQVTM; CDR2 reads ANQGSEA. This CDR3 spans 13 amino acids. The CDR3 nucleotides read TGCAGCGTTGTACTAGGTTACCCCGGGGAGCTGTTTTTT. This translates into CSVVLGYPGELFF.

This clonotype was counted between two and nine times. The rearrangement links TRBV24-1 to TRBJ2-1; D tentatively reads TRBD1 or TRBD2 (5 bases each). Between the trimmed V and J ends, which lost 4 bases and 6 bases, there was a span of 12 bases. The CDR3 is 14 amino acids. Germline loops: CDR1 KGHDR, CDR2 SFDVKD. DNA of the CDR3: TGTGCCACCAGTGACGCCAGGGCGGGCAATGAGCAGTTCTTC. Its protein product is CATSDARAGNEQFF.

In its sample, this clonotype was seen many times. The chain couples TRBV29-1 to TRBJ1-2, with a possible D match to TRBD1 (6 bases). The V end was cut by 5 bases, the J end by 6 bases, with 10 bases between. CDR1 is SQVTM and CDR2 is ANQGSEA in the germline V gene. This CDR3 has 11 amino acids. The CDR3 loop reads CSVHTGHGYTF. The CDR3 nucleotides read TGCAGCGTTCATACAGGGCATGGCTACACCTTC. Full variable domain (rest looked up from reference TRBV29-1 and TRBJ1-2): SAVISQKPSRDICQRGTSLTIQCQVDSQVTMMFWYRQQPGQSLTLIATANQGSEATYESGFVIDKFPISRPNLTFSTLTVSNMSPEDSSIYLCSVHTGHGYTFGSGTRLTVV.

The chain uses TRBV5-5 and TRBJ2-1; 7 positions agree with TRBD2. V trimming: 3 bases; J trimming: 6 bases; junction bases outside the gene matches: 9. This CDR3 spans 15 amino acids. Looked up from germline, CDR1 is SGHKS and CDR2 is YYEKEE (reference sequence). The CDR3 DNA reads TGTGCCAGCAGCTACGGTCTAGCGGTAACCAATGAGCAGTTCTTC. Its translation: CASSYGLAVTNEQFF.

The rearrangement uses TRBV4-2 and TRBJ1-2, with 11 bases identical to TRBD1. Germline trimming cut 4 bases from V and 6 bases from J; bases unmatched to any gene: 7. The length of the CDR3 is 15 residues. From germline, CDR1 is LGHNA and CDR2 YNFKEQ. CDR3 DNA sequence: TGTGCCAGCAGCCTCAGAGGACAGGGGGCAGATGGCTACACCTTC. Translated, it gives CASSLRGQGADGYTF.

This chain uses TRBV20-1 with TRBJ2-3, with TRBD1 matching over 7 bases. After removal of 0 bases from V and 0 bases from J, the junction contained 3 bases not matched to a gene. The CDR3 covers 15 residues. Germline loops: CDR1 DFQATT, CDR2 SNEGSKA (reference sequence). The CDR3 here is CSARESTGSTDTQYF. In nucleotides, the CDR3 is TGCAGTGCTAGAGAGTCGACAGGGAGCACAGATACGCAGTATTTT.

The V gene is TRBV7-2, the J gene TRBJ2-3; 11 bases align to TRBD2. The CDR3 is 14 residues long. Germline-derived CDR1 and CDR2 are SGHTA and FQGNSA. V shed 1 base and J 10 bases; nucleotides not matched to a gene: 4. CDR3 protein: CASSLEFSGRAQYF. The CDR3 DNA sequence: TGTGCCAGCAGCTTAGAATTTAGCGGGAGGGCGCAGTATTTT.

The V and J genes are TRBV10-3 and TRBJ1-3; D perhaps matches TRBD1 (5 bases). Germline CDR1 ENHRY, CDR2 SYGVKD. With 6 bases removed from V and 0 bases from J, the gap between germline ends came to 12 bases. The CDR3 length is 15 residues. CDR3 loop: CAISDRSFSGNTIYF. CDR3 nucleotides: TGTGCCATCAGCGACAGATCCTTCTCTGGAAACACCATATATTTT.

This clonotype was seen a handful of times. The gene calls are TRBV5-6 and TRBJ2-5; 15 bases are a match to TRBD2. Germline V CDR1 and CDR2: SGHDT, YYEEEE. The ends lost 3 bases at V and 4 bases at J; junction bases unmatched: 7. CDR3 length: 17 residues. CDR3 loop: CASSSGLAGGPRETQYF. The CDR3 region has the DNA TGTGCCAGCAGCTCTGGACTAGCGGGAGGGCCTCGAGAGACCCAGTACTTC.

This chain connects TRBV7-9 to TRBJ2-1; TRBD2 agrees at 10 bases. The junction had 4 bases not matched to a gene; V was cut back by 6 bases and J by 5 bases. The CDR3 length is 14 residues. The germline V gene has CDR1 SEHNR and CDR2 FQNEAQ (reference sequence). This CDR3 reads CASSSGGRDNEQFF. CDR3 nucleotides: TGTGCCAGCAGTAGCGGGGGGCGGGACAATGAGCAGTTCTTC.

This clonotype was counted only a few times. The chain links TRBV14 to TRBJ2-5; the D is unclear. Germline V lookup: CDR1 SGHDN, CDR2 FVKESK. The CDR3 is 11 residues long. Trimming left V 3 bases short and J 7 bases short, with 6 bases between. The DNA for the CDR3 is TGTGCCAGCAGCCACGGTGGGACCCAGTACTTC. It is translated as CASSHGGTQYF.

The V and J genes are TRBV29-1 and TRBJ1-1; possible D gene TRBD1, 5 bases. The CDR3 has 13 residues. Germline lookup yields CDR1 SQVTM and CDR2 ANQGSEA. V was shortened by 7 bases and J by 1 base, with 13 bases between the two germline ends. CDR3 DNA: TGCAGCGCTGGGGCGGGGCAGAACACTGAAGCTTTCTTT. Translating gives CSAGAGQNTEAFF.

The J gene is TRBJ2-4, the V gene TRBV6-5; the D gene is possibly TRBD2 (6 bases). Trimming took off 0 bases at V and 7 bases at J, with 13 bases between the two ends. The CDR3 is 15 residues long. In germline, CDR1 is MNHEY, CDR2 SVGAGI. The DNA of the CDR3 is TGTGCCAGCAGTTACTCGACGGGTGGGGGGAACATTCAGTACTTC. This codes for CASSYSTGGGNIQYF.

The V and J genes are TRBV6-1 and TRBJ2-3; 14 bases are a match to TRBD2. The CDR3 extends over 13 amino acids. Losses at the gene ends were 6 bases for V and 14 bases for J; bases not matched to a gene: 7. The V gene's germline CDR1 is MNHNS and CDR2 SASEGT. The CDR3 DNA reads TGTGCCAGCAGAGAGACTAGCGGGGGGGCGGGGTATTTT. The encoded protein is CASRETSGGAGYF.

This chain joins TRBV9 and TRBJ1-2; 8 bases map to TRBD1. This CDR3 contains 12 residues. V lost 4 bases, J lost 7 bases, and 3 bases stayed unmatched. Germline V lookup: CDR1 SGDLS, CDR2 YYNGEE. The CDR3 protein is CASSRQGFGYTF. The CDR3 region has the DNA TGTGCCAGCAGCCGACAGGGGTTTGGCTACACCTTC.

There are a few counts of this clonotype. The V and J genes are TRBV7-2 and TRBJ2-6; no clear D. The CDR3 runs 14 residues. Germline values: CDR1 SGHTA, CDR2 FQGNSA. Trimming left V 2 bases short and J 2 bases short, with 4 bases between. The DNA for the CDR3 is TGTGCCAGCAGCTTATTAGCTGGGGCCAACGTCCTGACTTTC. It is translated as CASSLLAGANVLTF. The variable domain in full, completed from reference TRBV7-2 and TRBJ2-6, reads GAGVSQSPSNKVTEKGKDVELRCDPISGHTALYWYRQSLGQGLEFLIYFQGNSAPDKSGLPSDRFSAERTGGSVSTLTIQRTQQEDSAVYLCASSLLAGANVLTFGAGSRLTVL.

The V call is TRBV2, the J call TRBJ2-1; D ambiguous. Trimming removed 2 bases at V and 8 bases at J, with 10 bases between. CDR1 and CDR2 (germline): SNHLY, FYNNEI. CDR3 length equals 13 residues. The CDR3 DNA is TGTGCCAGCAGTGAATCGGGTATTCATGAGCAGTTCTTC. Amino acid sequence: CASSESGIHEQFF.

This clonotype has at least ten counts. The chain combines TRBV12-3 or TRBV12-4 with TRBJ2-1; D not resolved. Trimming took 6 bases from V and 7 from J, leaving 7 bases between them. The CDR3 sequence is 11 residues long. DNA for the CDR3: TGTGCCAGCAGACAGAGGAATGAGCAGTTCTTC. Translation gives CASRQRNEQFF.

This clonotype has just a few counts. CDR3 residues: CASSRVQGATGANVLTF. As DNA, the CDR3 is TGTGCCAGCAGTAGGGTCCAGGGGGCCACTGGGGCCAACGTCCTGACTTTC. The chain carries TRBV6-2 or TRBV6-3 and TRBJ2-6; 8 positions agree with TRBD1. The ends lost 5 bases at V and 2 bases at J; junction bases unmatched: 8. Germline-derived CDR1 and CDR2 are MNHEY and SVGEGT. CDR3 length: 17 residues.

Ten or more counts support this clonotype. This rearrangement joins TRBV5-1 to TRBJ2-7; 10 nucleotides align to TRBD1. The germline V gene encodes CDR1 SGHRS and CDR2 YFSETQ. The CDR3 extends over 15 amino acids. After removal of 4 bases from V and 7 bases from J, the junction contained 11 bases not matched to a gene. In DNA, the CDR3 is TGCGCCAGCAGCCCCGTGACCAGACAGGGGGCGGAGCAGTACTTC. Protein product: CASSPVTRQGAEQYF. Full variable domain (rest looked up from reference TRBV5-1 and TRBJ2-7): KAGVTQTPRYLIKTRGQQVTLSCSPISGHRSVSWYQQTPGQGLQFLFEYFSETQRNKGNFPGRFSGRQFSNSRSEMNVSTLELGDSALYLCASSPVTRQGAEQYFGPGTRLTVT.

There are a few counts of this clonotype. The chain couples TRBV29-1 to TRBJ1-3; no firm D call. The V gene's germline CDR1 is SQVTM and CDR2 ANQGSEA. V lost 3 bases to trimming and J lost 3 bases, with 6 bases between them. The CDR3 is made up of 12 amino acids. CDR3 sequence (DNA): TGCAGCGTTGAGGGGTTTGGAAACACCATATATTTT. It encodes CSVEGFGNTIYF. The full variable domain, with the rest looked up from reference TRBV29-1 and TRBJ1-3, is SAVISQKPSRDICQRGTSLTIQCQVDSQVTMMFWYRQQPGQSLTLIATANQGSEATYESGFVIDKFPISRPNLTFSTLTVSNMSPEDSSIYLCSVEGFGNTIYFGEGSWLTVV.

In its sample, this clonotype was seen many times. The rearrangement joins TRBV28 to TRBJ2-7; unclear D gene. The CDR3 sequence is 16 residues long. Germline V gene sequence: CDR1 MDHEN, CDR2 SYDVKM. V gave up 1 base and J gave up 1 base, with 14 bases separating them. The CDR3 region is CASSLFGNDGSYEQYF. CDR3 bases: TGTGCCAGCAGTTTATTTGGTAATGACGGTTCCTACGAGCAGTACTTC.

This chain joins TRBV9 and TRBJ2-7, with TRBD2 matching 7 bases. The germline V gene encodes CDR1 SGDLS and CDR2 YYNGEE. This CDR3 region has 14 residues. The J segment lost 2 bases and the V segment lost 0 bases, leaving 2 bases of the junction unmatched. The CDR3: CASSVDLAAYEQYF. The DNA for the CDR3 is TGTGCCAGCAGCGTAGACCTAGCGGCCTACGAGCAGTACTTC.

The chain uses TRBV7-2 and TRBJ1-1; 9 bases are shared with TRBD1. The CDR3 is made up of 13 amino acids. Germline CDR1 is SGHTA and CDR2 is FQGNSA. The J segment lost 10 bases and the V segment lost 6 bases, leaving 9 bases of the junction unmatched. CDR3 nucleotide sequence: TGTGCCAGCAGATTGACAGGGGGAACGGCAGCTTTCTTT. It encodes CASRLTGGTAAFF.

This sequence joins TRBV12-3 or TRBV12-4 and TRBJ2-3; no clear D. The CDR3 length is 15 residues. V gave up 0 bases and J gave up 5 bases, with 12 bases separating them. This CDR3 is CASSLALGWGDTQYF. For the CDR3, the DNA is TGTGCCAGCAGTTTAGCGCTGGGTTGGGGAGATACGCAGTATTTT.

V is TRBV6-2 or TRBV6-3 and J is TRBJ2-1; 15 nucleotides match TRBD2. The CDR3 consists of 17 residues. V shed 6 bases, J shed 6 bases, and the junction held 9 bases outside the gene matches. Germline values: CDR1 MNHEY, CDR2 SVGEGT. The CDR3 spells CASSPGTSGGQGNEQFF. Here the CDR3 DNA reads TGTGCCAGCAGCCCTGGGACTAGCGGGGGGCAAGGCAATGAGCAGTTCTTC.

In its sample, this clonotype was seen a few times. The chain joins TRBV10-3 to TRBJ2-2; D possibly corresponds to TRBD1 (6 bases). Trimming shortened V by 4 bases and J by 2 bases, and 11 bases separated the two germline ends. CDR1 is ENHRY and CDR2 is SYGVKD in the germline V gene. This CDR3 contains 15 residues. The CDR3 coding sequence is TGTGCCATCAGTGCACCGGACAGTAACACCGGGGAGCTGTTTTTT. Protein: CAISAPDSNTGELFF.